The 10 T cell receptor beta chains listed next were all sequenced from one sample in a study of blood T cell repertoires in COVID-19. The protocol was immunoSEQ multiplex PCR, while the TCRdb copy is restricted to in-frame clones and leaves out a portion. The sample holds tens of thousands of clones, approximately 91% seen once. Material: peripheral blood. Receptors originate from a man aged 55 to 70 with active COVID-19.

The rearrangement links TRBV24-1 to TRBJ2-1; weak D call: TRBD1 (5 bases). Germline V gene data show CDR1 as KGHDR and CDR2 as SFDVKD. The CDR3 runs to 13 residues. Trimming removed 4 bases from V and 10 bases from J, with 13 bases in between. DNA for the CDR3: TGTGCCACCAGTGACCCCAGGGATCACGAGCAGTTCTTC. Translated, it gives CATSDPRDHEQFF.

The rearrangement uses TRBV6-5 and TRBJ2-7, with 11 bases lining up with TRBD2. The CDR3 runs 15 residues. Germline V gene sequence: CDR1 MNHEY, CDR2 SVGAGI. Trimming removed 0 bases from V and 6 bases from J; junction bases left unmatched: 4. The DNA for the CDR3 is TGTGCCAGCAGTTACTCCGCTAGCGGGAGGATCGAGCAGTACTTC. Protein: CASSYSASGRIEQYF.

The rearrangement joins TRBV12-3 or TRBV12-4 to TRBJ1-2, with TRBD1 matching over 9 bases. This CDR3 has 13 amino acids. V dropped 5 bases and J dropped 8; count of bases not matched to a gene: 6. The CDR3 nucleotides are TGTGCCAGCAGTCTGACAGGGGGGGGAGGCTACACCTTC. It yields the protein CASSLTGGGGYTF.

V is TRBV27 and J is TRBJ2-1; D call uncertain. This CDR3 region has 16 residues. Germline V lookup: CDR1 MNHEY, CDR2 SMNVEV (reference sequence). Trimming took off 6 bases at V and 2 bases at J, with 17 bases between the two ends. The CDR3 sequence: CASRPLLRIPYNEQFF. DNA of the CDR3: TGTGCCAGCAGGCCACTACTAAGGATCCCCTACAATGAGCAGTTCTTC.

In this sample, this clone turned up once. This chain uses TRBV29-1 with TRBJ1-1, with a weak D call TRBD1 (6 bases). Looked up from germline, CDR1 is SQVTM and CDR2 is ANQGSEA. CDR3 length equals 12 residues. Trimming pared 7 bases from V and 4 bases from J, leaving 13 bases between. The CDR3 DNA reads as TGCAGCGCCTACAGGGTCAGCACTGAAGCTTTCTTT. Amino acids: CSAYRVSTEAFF.

V usage is TRBV9 and J usage is TRBJ2-5; the match to TRBD2 covers 11 bases. CDR3 length: 16 amino acids. The germline V gene has CDR1 SGDLS and CDR2 YYNGEE. With 0 bases clipped from V and 1 base from J, the junction kept 2 bases outside the gene matches. CDR3 sequence: CASSVATSGSQETQYF. The CDR3 DNA sequence: TGTGCCAGCAGCGTAGCTACTAGCGGGAGCCAAGAGACCCAGTACTTC.

The chain joins TRBV5-1 to TRBJ2-2; maybe TRBD1 (6 bases). The V and J ends lost 0 bases and 7 bases respectively, with 13 bases between them. The CDR3 contains 15 residues. CDR1 SGHRS and CDR2 YFSETQ come from the germline V gene. CDR3 in DNA: TGCGCCAGCAGCTTGGAATTTTGGGGGCTCGGGGAGCTGTTTTTT. Residues: CASSLEFWGLGELFF.

The chain has TRBV3-1 (or the pseudogene TRBV3-2) and TRBJ1-1; TRBD1 matches at 8 bases. V was clipped by 4 bases and J by 4 bases; unmatched bases: 8. CDR1 and CDR2 (germline): LGHDT, YNNKEL (reference sequence). The CDR3 is 15 amino acids. CDR3 in amino acids: CASSPTGQVGTEAFF. The CDR3 DNA reads as TGTGCCAGCAGCCCAACGGGACAGGTGGGCACTGAAGCTTTCTTT.

The rearrangement joins TRBV10-3 to TRBJ2-7, with 10 bases aligning to TRBD2. Germline V gene data show CDR1 as ENHRY and CDR2 as SYGVKD. The CDR3 extends over 16 amino acids. V gave up 4 bases and J gave up 1 base; unmatched junction bases: 7. The CDR3 spells CAISATGTSVSYEQYF. The CDR3 coding sequence is TGTGCCATCAGTGCAACCGGGACTAGCGTTTCCTACGAGCAGTACTTC.

The gene calls are TRBV29-1 and TRBJ2-3; 7 nucleotides line up with TRBD2. Germline trimming cut 3 bases from V and 6 bases from J; bases unmatched to any gene: 6. This CDR3 comprises 13 residues. Germline lookup yields CDR1 SQVTM and CDR2 ANQGSEA. The DNA for the CDR3 is TGCAGCGTTGACGGGACTATCGCGGATACGCAGTATTTT. Translation: CSVDGTIADTQYF.